Listed below are T cell receptor beta chains from one sample, sequenced in a study of blood T cell repertoires in COVID-19. TCRdb's table, derived via immunoSEQ multiplex PCR, lists solely in-frame clones and lacks some. This table has 400,000 to 550,000 clones, roughly 91% appearing once. Sequenced sample: peripheral blood. The receptor source for this set is a woman in her twenties or thirties with acute or convalescent COVID-19. Both conserved end residues are part of each CDR3. The D gene is left open where the match is weak. Only part of the rows carry a size: once, few, many, or a class if the clone is expanded.

d_call: TRBD2; v_call: TRBV4-1; j_call: TRBJ2-5; clone_size: NA; cdr3_nt: TGCGCCAGCAGCCAAGAGCCGCTAGCGGGGGGGCAAGAGACCCAGTACTTC; cdr3_aa: CASSQEPLAGGQETQYF
d_call: NA; v_call: TRBV7-7; j_call: TRBJ1-6; clone_size: NA; cdr3_nt: TGTGCCAGCGAACCGCGGGATTCACCCCTCCACTTT; cdr3_aa: CASEPRDSPLHF
d_call: TRBD1; v_call: TRBV27; j_call: TRBJ2-7; clone_size: NA; cdr3_nt: TGTGCCAGCAGGGGGGTAGGGACAGGGAACTACGAGCAGTACTTC; cdr3_aa: CASRGVGTGNYEQYF
d_call: NA; v_call: TRBV6-1; j_call: TRBJ1-5; clone_size: NA; cdr3_nt: TGTGCCAGCAGTGAGTTTTTCCACTCGGATCAGCCCCAGCATTTT; cdr3_aa: CASSEFFHSDQPQHF
d_call: NA; v_call: TRBV9; j_call: TRBJ1-6; clone_size: NA; cdr3_nt: TGTGCCAGCAGCGTAGGGGCTGTGTATTCACCCCTCCACTTT; cdr3_aa: CASSVGAVYSPLHF
d_call: TRBD1; v_call: TRBV4-1; j_call: TRBJ1-2; clone_size: NA; cdr3_nt: TGCGCCAGCAGCCAAGATTTGGGACAGGGGGACTATGGCTACACCTTC; cdr3_aa: CASSQDLGQGDYGYTF
d_call: TRBD2; v_call: TRBV19; j_call: TRBJ2-1; clone_size: once; cdr3_nt: TGTGCCAGTAGTATTACTAGCGGGGGTAACTACAATGAGCAGTTCTTC; cdr3_aa: CASSITSGGNYNEQFF
d_call: NA; v_call: TRBV6-4; j_call: TRBJ1-5; clone_size: NA; cdr3_nt: TGTGCCAGCACCGGGGAGGGCCGAGATGATAGCAATCAGCCCCAGCATTTT; cdr3_aa: CASTGEGRDDSNQPQHF
d_call: TRBD1; v_call: TRBV2; j_call: TRBJ1-5; clone_size: NA; cdr3_nt: TGTGCCAGCAGTGAACATGGCAGGGGGGATCAGCCCCAGCATTTT; cdr3_aa: CASSEHGRGDQPQHF
d_call: NA; v_call: TRBV27; j_call: TRBJ1-5; clone_size: few; cdr3_nt: TGTGCCAGCAGTCCCCGAGGGGGGGCGAGCAATCAGCCCCAGCATTTT; cdr3_aa: CASSPRGGASNQPQHF
d_call: NA; v_call: TRBV7-9; j_call: TRBJ2-7; clone_size: NA; cdr3_nt: TGTGCCAGCAGCATCACAGGGCTCGAGCAGTACTTC; cdr3_aa: CASSITGLEQYF
d_call: NA; v_call: TRBV28; j_call: TRBJ2-7; clone_size: once; cdr3_nt: TGTGCCAGCAGTGCCGCAAACCCAAGGGGGACAAGCTCCTACGAGCAGTACTTC; cdr3_aa: CASSAANPRGTSSYEQYF
d_call: NA; v_call: TRBV19; j_call: TRBJ2-3; clone_size: NA; cdr3_nt: TGTGCCAGTAGCCTAAAAAAACCCAGCACAGATACGCAGTATTTT; cdr3_aa: CASSLKKPSTDTQYF
d_call: NA; v_call: TRBV19; j_call: TRBJ1-3; clone_size: NA; cdr3_nt: TGTGCCAGTAGTATCTTCGGCACCATATATTTT; cdr3_aa: CASSIFGTIYF
d_call: TRBD1; v_call: TRBV11-3; j_call: TRBJ2-4; clone_size: NA; cdr3_nt: TGTGCCAGCAGCTTATTTGGGGACAGGGGAGACATTCAGTACTTC; cdr3_aa: CASSLFGDRGDIQYF
d_call: TRBD2; v_call: TRBV5-1; j_call: TRBJ2-3; clone_size: few; cdr3_nt: TGCGCCAGCAGCTGGCCGCTAGCGGGGGGTAGCACAGATACGCAGTATTTT; cdr3_aa: CASSWPLAGGSTDTQYF
d_call: NA; v_call: TRBV19; j_call: TRBJ2-1; clone_size: NA; cdr3_nt: TGTGCCAGTAGTATTGACAGTGAGCAGTTCTTC; cdr3_aa: CASSIDSEQFF
d_call: TRBD1; v_call: TRBV2; j_call: TRBJ1-3; clone_size: NA; cdr3_nt: TGTGCCAGTGGGACAGACCCCTCTGGAAACACCATATATTTT; cdr3_aa: CASGTDPSGNTIYF
d_call: NA; v_call: TRBV5-6; j_call: TRBJ2-4; clone_size: NA; cdr3_nt: TGTGCCAGCAGCTTGACGGGATCCGGGGCCAAAAACATTCAGTACTTC; cdr3_aa: CASSLTGSGAKNIQYF
d_call: TRBD1; v_call: TRBV7-9; j_call: TRBJ1-4; clone_size: NA; cdr3_nt: TGTGCCAGCAGCCGTCCCCAAGGGGGCAAGGTTGGCACTAATGAAAAACTGTTTTTT; cdr3_aa: CASSRPQGGKVGTNEKLFF